This is a list of T cell receptor beta chains from one sample in a study of CD8 T cells in ankylosing spondylitis. TCRdb fed the 5' RACE reads into MiXCR, producing one record per CDR3 protein. The table includes 230,000 or so distinct CDR3 sequences, 20% to 30% detected once. Sequencing used blood, either unsorted or a sorted T cell fraction (not recorded which). Receptor source: a male donor with ankylosing spondylitis or in good health (not recorded which). Both conserved end residues are part of each CDR3. The D gene is left open where the match is weak. Clone size, where shown, is once, few, many, or a class for clones that have expanded.

V gene,D gene,clone size,J gene,CDR3 protein,CDR3 DNA
TRBV2,TRBD2,many,TRBJ2-2,CASSEYKGWGGTGELFF,TGTGCCAGCAGTGAATATAAGGGCTGGGGGGGCACCGGGGAGCTGTTTTTT
TRBV20-1,NA,few,TRBJ1-5,CSARGRIISNQPQHF,TGCAGTGCTAGAGGTCGGATAATCAGCAATCAGCCCCAGCATTTT
TRBV20-1,NA,many,TRBJ1-2,CSARDRVYGYTF,TGCAGTGCTAGAGACAGGGTATATGGCTACACCTTC
TRBV12-3/TRBV12-4,NA,once,TRBJ2-2,CASSFSVLTTGELFF,TGTGCCAGCAGTTTTTCCGTCCTAACTACCGGGGAGCTGTTTTTT
TRBV18,NA,few,TRBJ2-7,CASSPPGPGYEQYF,TGTGCCAGCTCACCACCCGGGCCGGGCTACGAGCAGTACTTC
TRBV28,TRBD1,NA,TRBJ2-7,CASIADRSSYEQYF,TGTGCCAGCATCGCGGACAGGAGCTCCTACGAGCAGTACTTC
TRBV20-1,NA,few,TRBJ2-2,CSARTDTGELFF,TGCAGTGCTAGGACCGACACCGGGGAGCTGTTTTTT
TRBV20-1,TRBD2,NA,TRBJ2-3,CSAREDAAGRSTDTQYF,TGCAGTGCTAGAGAGGATGCAGCGGGGAGAAGCACAGATACGCAGTATTTT
TRBV12-3/TRBV12-4,NA,few,TRBJ2-7,CASSLEGAYEQYF,TGTGCCAGCAGTTTAGAGGGGGCCTACGAGCAGTACTTC
TRBV12-3/TRBV12-4,NA,few,TRBJ2-7,CASSLRDLGQYF,TGTGCCAGCAGTTTACGGGACCTGGGGCAGTACTTC